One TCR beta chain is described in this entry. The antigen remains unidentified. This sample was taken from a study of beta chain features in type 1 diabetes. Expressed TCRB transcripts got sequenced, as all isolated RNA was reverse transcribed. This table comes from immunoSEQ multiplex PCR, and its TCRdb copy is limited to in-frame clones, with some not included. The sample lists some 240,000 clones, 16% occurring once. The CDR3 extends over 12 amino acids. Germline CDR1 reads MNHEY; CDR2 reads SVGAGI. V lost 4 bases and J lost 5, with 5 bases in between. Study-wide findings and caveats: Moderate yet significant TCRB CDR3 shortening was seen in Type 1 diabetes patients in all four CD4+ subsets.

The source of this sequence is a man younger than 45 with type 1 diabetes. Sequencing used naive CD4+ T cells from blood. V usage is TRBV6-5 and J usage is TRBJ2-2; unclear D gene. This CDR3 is CASSSSTGELFF. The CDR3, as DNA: TGTGCCAGCAGTTCCAGTACCGGGGAGCTGTTTTTT.